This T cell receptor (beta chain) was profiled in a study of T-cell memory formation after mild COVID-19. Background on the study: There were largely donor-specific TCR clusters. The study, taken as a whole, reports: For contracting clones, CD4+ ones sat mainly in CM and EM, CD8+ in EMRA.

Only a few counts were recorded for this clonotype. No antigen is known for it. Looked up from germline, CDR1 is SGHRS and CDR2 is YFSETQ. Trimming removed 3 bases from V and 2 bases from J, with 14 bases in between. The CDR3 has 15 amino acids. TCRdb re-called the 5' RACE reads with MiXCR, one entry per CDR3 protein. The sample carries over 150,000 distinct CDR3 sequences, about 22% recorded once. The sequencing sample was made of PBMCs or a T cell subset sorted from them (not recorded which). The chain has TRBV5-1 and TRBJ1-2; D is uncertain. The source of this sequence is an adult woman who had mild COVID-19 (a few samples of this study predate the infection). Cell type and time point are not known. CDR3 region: CASSSADTGNYGYTF. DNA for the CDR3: TGCGCCAGCAGCTCGGCCGACACGGGCAACTATGGCTACACCTTC.